This note documents a single TCR beta chain sequence. The record originates from a study of blood T cell repertoires in COVID-19. Study context: Sample material is recorded as cDNA or gDNA derived from T cells, B-cell-depleted T cells, or PBMCs.

Assay: immunoSEQ multiplex PCR; the TCRdb copy retains only in-frame clones and omits some. Of more than 300,000 clones listed, about 90% were seen once; the top ten hold approximately 1.8%. The J segment lost 5 bases and the V segment lost 2 bases, leaving 11 bases of the junction unmatched. This CDR3 contains 16 residues. CDR1 and CDR2 (germline): KGHSH, LQKENI. Sample: PBMCs or T cells enriched from blood (not recorded which). The chain recombines TRBV18 with TRBJ1-1; 7 bases map to TRBD1. The receptor's source is a man aged 40-49 years in a cohort exposed to, infected with or recovered from COVID-19 (not recorded which). Written as DNA, the CDR3 is TGTGCCAGCTCACCATGGTTTGAGGGGGCTAGGACTGAAGCTTTCTTT. It yields the protein CASSPWFEGARTEAFF.